These T cell receptor beta chains were read from a single sample in a study of CD8+ T cells in alopecia areata. Some clones are missing from TCRdb's copy, which holds only in-frame ones; the method was immunoSEQ multiplex PCR. The repertoire holds roughly 120,000 clones, with around 50% as singletons. The input for sequencing was CD8+ T cells sorted from blood, taken at week 24, from a patient treated with tofacitinib. The receptor set was obtained from a human donor with alopecia areata. Each CDR3 is given with its conserved first and last residue. A D gene is named only where the DNA matches it firmly. Clone size appears in some rows only: once, few, many, or a class for an expanded clone.

j_gene: TRBJ2-2; abundance: -; v_gene: TRBV27; d_gene: -; CDR3aa: CAIEDRNTGELFF; CDR3nt: TGTGCCATCGAGGACAGGAACACCGGGGAGCTGTTTTTT
j_gene: TRBJ2-1; abundance: -; v_gene: TRBV25-1; d_gene: -; CDR3aa: CASSEYRVGNEQFF; CDR3nt: TGTGCCAGCAGTGAATACCGGGTGGGGAATGAGCAGTTCTTC
j_gene: TRBJ2-7; abundance: -; v_gene: TRBV25-1; d_gene: TRBD1; CDR3aa: CAIEPGQGYEQYF; CDR3nt: TGTGCCATCGAACCCGGACAGGGCTACGAGCAGTACTTC
j_gene: TRBJ2-2; abundance: once; v_gene: TRBV7-3; d_gene: -; CDR3aa: CASSPLGTTNTGELFF; CDR3nt: TGTGCCAGCAGCCCACTAGGGACGACGAACACCGGGGAGCTGTTTTTT
j_gene: TRBJ1-1; abundance: -; v_gene: TRBV30; d_gene: -; CDR3aa: CAWELTGNTEAFF; CDR3nt: TGTGCCTGGGAACTCACAGGGAACACTGAAGCTTTCTTT
j_gene: TRBJ2-1; abundance: -; v_gene: TRBV7-8; d_gene: TRBD2; CDR3aa: CASSPGTSEVDEQFF; CDR3nt: TGTGCCAGCAGCCCCGGGACTAGTGAGGTCGATGAGCAGTTCTTC
j_gene: TRBJ2-2; abundance: -; v_gene: TRBV6-6; d_gene: -; CDR3aa: CASSSAVIDTGELFF; CDR3nt: TGTGCCAGCAGTTCAGCCGTTATCGACACCGGGGAGCTGTTTTTT
j_gene: TRBJ2-6; abundance: -; v_gene: TRBV6-1; d_gene: -; CDR3aa: CASSDQGGSGANVLTF; CDR3nt: TGTGCCAGCAGTGATCAGGGAGGCTCTGGGGCCAACGTCCTGACTTTC
j_gene: TRBJ2-7; abundance: -; v_gene: TRBV7-9; d_gene: TRBD1; CDR3aa: CASSFGATGSHEQYF; CDR3nt: TGTGCCAGCAGCTTTGGGGCGACAGGGAGTCACGAGCAGTACTTC
j_gene: TRBJ2-7; abundance: -; v_gene: TRBV18; d_gene: TRBD1; CDR3aa: CASSLGGTGMYEQYF; CDR3nt: TGTGCCAGCTCGCTGGGGGGGACAGGGATGTACGAGCAGTACTTC
j_gene: TRBJ2-7; abundance: -; v_gene: TRBV5-4; d_gene: -; CDR3aa: CASSSLDQSPEQYF; CDR3nt: TGTGCCAGCAGCTCATTGGACCAATCCCCCGAGCAGTACTTC
j_gene: TRBJ2-1; abundance: -; v_gene: TRBV7-9; d_gene: -; CDR3aa: CASSLLRDEQFF; CDR3nt: TGTGCCAGCAGCTTACTCCGGGATGAGCAGTTCTTC
j_gene: TRBJ1-6; abundance: -; v_gene: TRBV15; d_gene: -; CDR3aa: CATSRDRGPDSPLHF; CDR3nt: TGTGCCACCAGCAGAGATCGGGGGCCGGATTCACCCCTCCACTTT
j_gene: TRBJ1-6; abundance: -; v_gene: TRBV11-1; d_gene: -; CDR3aa: CASSLAAQGDSPLHF; CDR3nt: TGTGCCAGCAGCTTAGCGGCCCAGGGAGACTCACCCCTCCACTTT
j_gene: TRBJ2-2; abundance: -; v_gene: TRBV27; d_gene: TRBD1; CDR3aa: CASSNDRDRYTGELFF; CDR3nt: TGTGCCAGCAGCAACGACCGGGACAGATACACCGGGGAGCTGTTTTTT
j_gene: TRBJ2-1; abundance: -; v_gene: TRBV7-8; d_gene: -; CDR3aa: CASSFRGNEQFF; CDR3nt: TGTGCCAGCAGCTTCCGGGGCAATGAGCAGTTCTTC
j_gene: TRBJ2-7; abundance: -; v_gene: TRBV9; d_gene: TRBD2; CDR3aa: CASSAYPSGEYEQYF; CDR3nt: TGTGCCAGCAGCGCCTATCCTAGCGGGGAGTACGAGCAGTACTTC
j_gene: TRBJ2-7; abundance: -; v_gene: TRBV5-1; d_gene: -; CDR3aa: CASSLVRNEQYF; CDR3nt: TGCGCCAGCAGCTTGGTCAGGAACGAGCAGTACTTC
j_gene: TRBJ1-5; abundance: -; v_gene: TRBV4-1; d_gene: -; CDR3aa: CASSQVYVSQPQHF; CDR3nt: TGCGCCAGCAGCCAAGTTTATGTAAGTCAGCCCCAGCATTTT
j_gene: TRBJ2-5; abundance: -; v_gene: TRBV10-1; d_gene: -; CDR3aa: CASSEFPQETQYF; CDR3nt: TGCGCCAGCAGTGAGTTCCCCCAAGAGACCCAGTACTTC
j_gene: TRBJ1-1; abundance: -; v_gene: TRBV6-5; d_gene: -; CDR3aa: CASSYSRGTEAFF; CDR3nt: TGTGCCAGCAGTTACTCCCGGGGAACTGAAGCTTTCTTT
j_gene: TRBJ2-5; abundance: -; v_gene: TRBV11-2; d_gene: TRBD2; CDR3aa: CASSSAGTSGGRRVETQYF; CDR3nt: TGTGCCAGCAGCTCTGCCGGGACTAGCGGGGGGCGGAGAGTAGAGACCCAGTACTTC
j_gene: TRBJ2-7; abundance: -; v_gene: TRBV5-1; d_gene: -; CDR3aa: CASSLEGPPYEQYF; CDR3nt: TGCGCCAGCAGCTTGGAAGGGCCTCCCTACGAGCAGTACTTC
j_gene: TRBJ1-2; abundance: -; v_gene: TRBV13; d_gene: TRBD1; CDR3aa: CASSLGAGTGAYGYTF; CDR3nt: TGTGCCAGCAGCTTAGGGGCCGGGACAGGGGCCTATGGCTACACCTTC
j_gene: TRBJ2-3; abundance: -; v_gene: TRBV5-1; d_gene: -; CDR3aa: CASSSPGQSTDTQYF; CDR3nt: TGCGCCAGCAGCTCTCCGGGACAAAGCACAGATACGCAGTATTTT
j_gene: TRBJ2-3; abundance: -; v_gene: TRBV29-1; d_gene: -; CDR3aa: CSVVGPIGSQTDTQYF; CDR3nt: TGCAGCGTTGTTGGACCGATCGGGAGCCAGACAGATACGCAGTATTTT
j_gene: TRBJ1-2; abundance: -; v_gene: TRBV20-1; d_gene: -; CDR3aa: CSAREDGYTF; CDR3nt: TGCAGTGCTAGAGAGGATGGCTACACCTTC
j_gene: TRBJ1-1; abundance: -; v_gene: TRBV30; d_gene: -; CDR3aa: CAVGHGGGTEAFF; CDR3nt: TGTGCCGTGGGACACGGAGGGGGCACTGAAGCTTTCTTT
j_gene: TRBJ1-5; abundance: -; v_gene: TRBV27; d_gene: TRBD1; CDR3aa: CASSSHTGGRNQPQHF; CDR3nt: TGTGCCAGCAGTTCCCATACAGGGGGCCGGAATCAGCCCCAGCATTTT
j_gene: TRBJ2-1; abundance: -; v_gene: TRBV27; d_gene: -; CDR3aa: CASSSGVSEQFF; CDR3nt: TGTGCCAGCAGTTCAGGCGTCAGTGAGCAGTTCTTC
j_gene: TRBJ2-1; abundance: many; v_gene: TRBV6-4; d_gene: TRBD2; CDR3aa: CASSDSTSGGANEQFF; CDR3nt: TGTGCCAGCAGTGACTCGACTAGCGGGGGGGCCAATGAGCAGTTCTTC
j_gene: TRBJ2-1; abundance: -; v_gene: TRBV7-8; d_gene: TRBD2; CDR3aa: CASSPSGTYNEQFF; CDR3nt: TGTGCCAGCAGCCCCAGCGGGACCTACAATGAGCAGTTCTTC
j_gene: TRBJ1-1; abundance: -; v_gene: TRBV23-1; d_gene: -; CDR3aa: CARTENPEAFF; CDR3nt: TGCGCCAGGACCGAGAACCCTGAAGCTTTCTTT
j_gene: TRBJ1-2; abundance: once; v_gene: TRBV9; d_gene: TRBD1; CDR3aa: CASSVGTGGDYGYTF; CDR3nt: TGTGCCAGCAGCGTAGGGACAGGGGGCGACTATGGCTACACCTTC
j_gene: TRBJ2-5; abundance: -; v_gene: TRBV4-3; d_gene: -; CDR3aa: CASSQFQDGEYDQETQYF; CDR3nt: TGCGCCAGCAGCCAGTTCCAGGACGGAGAATACGACCAAGAGACCCAGTACTTC
j_gene: TRBJ2-1; abundance: few; v_gene: TRBV29-1; d_gene: -; CDR3aa: CSVGGTEQFF; CDR3nt: TGCAGCGTTGGTGGGACAGAGCAGTTCTTC
j_gene: TRBJ1-4; abundance: -; v_gene: TRBV7-3; d_gene: -; CDR3aa: CASSSGPGQNEKLFF; CDR3nt: TGTGCCAGCAGCAGCGGGCCAGGGCAAAATGAAAAACTGTTTTTT
j_gene: TRBJ2-7; abundance: -; v_gene: TRBV2; d_gene: TRBD1; CDR3aa: CASSGTGEPEQYF; CDR3nt: TGTGCCAGCAGTGGGACAGGGGAGCCCGAGCAGTACTTC
j_gene: TRBJ2-3; abundance: -; v_gene: TRBV30; d_gene: -; CDR3aa: CAWSPRGDSFWVDTQYF; CDR3nt: TGTGCCTGGAGCCCTAGAGGGGACTCCTTCTGGGTGGATACGCAGTATTTT
j_gene: TRBJ2-7; abundance: -; v_gene: TRBV7-9; d_gene: -; CDR3aa: CASSSSGTYEQYF; CDR3nt: TGTGCCAGCAGCTCGTCTGGGACCTACGAGCAGTACTTC
j_gene: TRBJ2-3; abundance: -; v_gene: TRBV7-2; d_gene: TRBD2; CDR3aa: CASSLVASGSTDTQYF; CDR3nt: TGTGCCAGCAGCTTAGTGGCTAGCGGCTCCACAGATACGCAGTATTTT
j_gene: TRBJ1-3; abundance: -; v_gene: TRBV25-1; d_gene: -; CDR3aa: CASSESSEVSGNTIYF; CDR3nt: TGTGCCAGCAGTGAATCATCAGAGGTCTCTGGAAACACCATATATTTT
j_gene: TRBJ2-5; abundance: few; v_gene: TRBV5-1; d_gene: TRBD2; CDR3aa: CASSPATGGPETQYF; CDR3nt: TGCGCCAGCAGCCCGGCGACGGGGGGGCCCGAGACCCAGTACTTC
j_gene: TRBJ2-1; abundance: -; v_gene: TRBV10-3; d_gene: -; CDR3aa: CAISESGAYNEQFF; CDR3nt: TGTGCCATCAGTGAGTCTGGTGCCTACAATGAGCAGTTCTTC
j_gene: TRBJ2-7; abundance: -; v_gene: TRBV4-3; d_gene: -; CDR3aa: CASSHDRDSHYEQYF; CDR3nt: TGCGCCAGCAGCCATGACAGAGATTCTCACTACGAGCAGTACTTC
j_gene: TRBJ1-2; abundance: -; v_gene: TRBV30; d_gene: -; CDR3aa: CAWSVWGGGYTF; CDR3nt: TGTGCCTGGAGTGTATGGGGTGGTGGCTACACCTTC